This T cell receptor beta chain is drawn from a study of neurological immune-mediated disorders. V lost 0 bases to trimming and J lost 2 bases, with 6 bases between them. The CDR3 runs 13 residues. CDR1 SGHDT and CDR2 YYEEEE come from the germline V gene. Healthy control participants comprised blood bank volunteers in Maryland, USA. Unsorted libraries came from 2 million PBMCs stored at -80 °C. The authors produced cDNA by 5'RACE using 10-nucleotide random UMIs. Per sequencing run, 15-18 subjects together gave over 180 million TCR-beta sequences. One entry per CDR3 protein results from TCRdb running MiXCR on the 5' RACE reads. This sample has 25,000 to 30,000 distinct CDR3 sequences, with less than 8.5% found just once. In this sample, this clonotype turned up many times.

The sequenced material came from PBMCs. This rearrangement joins TRBV5-6 to TRBJ2-7; D not resolved. This TCR was sampled from a woman in her forties or fifties in good health. CDR3 in amino acids: CASSLGRTYEQYF. CDR3 sequence (DNA): TGTGCCAGCAGCTTGGGCAGGACCTACGAGCAGTACTTC.